These 7 T cell receptor beta chains share one sample of origin, sequenced in a study of blood T cell repertoires in COVID-19. Sequenced by immunoSEQ multiplex PCR; TCRdb stores in-frame clones only, minus some. The table records approximately 150,000 clones, roughly 87% of them present only once. Input material: PBMCs or T cells enriched from blood (not recorded which). These receptor sequences come from a woman aged 40 to 50 who had been exposed to COVID-19.

This clone was seen a single time. The chain has TRBV7-9 and TRBJ2-1; the match to TRBD2 covers 9 bases. The CDR3 covers 15 residues. The germline V gene encodes CDR1 SEHNR and CDR2 FQNEAQ (reference sequence). With V trimmed by 4 bases and J by 2 bases, 3 bases remained unmatched. The CDR3 sequence: CASSSGTSPYNEQFF. The CDR3 DNA reads as TGTGCCAGCAGCTCCGGGACTAGCCCCTACAATGAGCAGTTCTTC.

This clone was picked up one time. The chain uses TRBV4-3 and TRBJ1-1; possible D gene TRBD1, 6 bases. V was trimmed by 0 bases and J by 8 bases, leaving 10 bases between them. The CDR3 length is 13 residues. Per the germline V gene, CDR1 is LGHNA and CDR2 is YSLEER. CDR3 nucleotide sequence: TGCGCCAGCAGCCAAGAGGGCGGGGGCGAAGCTTTCTTT. It yields the protein CASSQEGGGEAFF.

The chain uses TRBV3-1 (or the pseudogene TRBV3-2) and TRBJ2-7; TRBD1 agrees at 7 bases. With 4 bases clipped from V and 3 bases from J, the junction kept 6 bases outside the gene matches. In germline, CDR1 is LGHDT, CDR2 YNNKEL (reference sequence). The CDR3 sequence is 14 residues long. In DNA, the CDR3 is TGTGCCAGCAGCCCCGACAGGGTTAACTACGAGCAGTACTTC. Amino acid sequence: CASSPDRVNYEQYF.

The chain has TRBV2 and TRBJ1-1, with D hard to call. V lost 4 bases and J 6 bases, leaving 6 bases between the germline ends. This CDR3 has 11 residues. Per germline, CDR1 SNHLY and CDR2 FYNNEI. CDR3 residues: CASSVTPEAFF. The CDR3 region has the DNA TGTGCCAGCAGTGTAACTCCTGAAGCTTTCTTT.

The V and J genes are TRBV2 and TRBJ1-3; tentative D call: TRBD1 (5 bases). Trimming took off 3 bases at V and 1 base at J, with 13 bases between the two ends. This CDR3 has 16 residues. CDR1 is SNHLY, CDR2 FYNNEI, per germline. The CDR3 bases are TGTGCCAGCAGTGACAGGGATCTAAAATCTGGAAACACCATATATTTT. Protein sequence: CASSDRDLKSGNTIYF.

The chain combines TRBV27 with TRBJ1-6; D unclear. V lost 6 bases to trimming and J lost 0 bases, with 9 bases between them. The V gene's germline CDR1 is MNHEY and CDR2 SMNVEV (reference sequence). The CDR3 sequence is 15 residues long. The CDR3 reads CASSPGGSYNSPLHF. CDR3 nucleotide sequence: TGTGCCAGCAGCCCCGGTGGCTCCTATAATTCACCCCTCCACTTT.

In this sample, this clone turned up a few times. The chain employs TRBV14 and TRBJ2-7; 9 positions match TRBD1. Looked up from germline, CDR1 is SGHDN and CDR2 is FVKESK. Losses at the gene ends were 6 bases for V and 5 bases for J; bases not matched to a gene: 11. The CDR3 loop spans 15 amino acids. The CDR3 here is CASSQIGTGSHEQYF. The CDR3, as DNA: TGTGCCAGCAGTCAGATCGGGACAGGGTCCCACGAGCAGTACTTC.